This TCR beta chain was documented in a study of shared clonotypes between healthy human individuals (dated by TCRdb to 2018 to 2021). General notes on the study: The cohort comprised a couple of women and a few men aged 18 to 49 years. Per donor, three plates each were used for CD4 naive and CD4 memory, two for CD8 naive, and one for CD8 memory. To estimate repertoire size and how much clonotypes are shared between individuals, the study performed deep sequencing of blood TCR repertoires from 4 to 6 healthy adults. Libraries were prepared and TCR repertoires were sequenced by different laboratories using diverse techniques, in order to increase sequencing depth and limit assay-specific biases. Each donor's leukapheresis produced roughly between about 0.9 and 9.5 billion PBMCs. What the work shows at the level of the full study, not this receptor alone: When four donors were compared, the shared fraction of clonotypes was about 5.4% for naive CD4, around 3.6% for naive CD8, roughly 2.5% for memory CD4, and less than 0.45% for memory CD8. Incomplete sequencing was indicated by rarefaction of sorted-subset datasets, despite the large sequencing depth. Sampling was restricted to blood, and TCR repertoires in tissues likely differ from the TCR repertoires found in blood. Pairwise subsampling indicated that sequencing depth was expected to affect the degree of clonotype sharing among donors. Compared with non-shared clonotypes, clonotypes shared by all four sorted-subset donors had higher generation probabilities. Naive subsets generally had larger estimated clonotype richness than memory subsets did. The small number of donors limited the genetic and exposure-history diversity represented.

CDR1 SGHTA and CDR2 FQGNSA are derived from the germline V gene. The trim is 2 bases for V and 4 bases for J, with a gap of 12 bases between the germline ends. Spanning cysteine to phenylalanine, the CDR3 consists of 15 amino acids. The retained sequence is limited to the CDR3, 45 bases, with the frame set at the first base. A remark on this clone: It has no known antigen specificity. No much larger clonotype is one base removed from it; base qualities were not supplied.

Healthy HIV-negative adults with no recently reported acute infections or vaccinations were included as donors. Every donor was a Caucasian adult residing in Nashville, Tennessee, USA. CD4+ T cells were enriched by magnetic negative selection, after which naive cells were positively selected on CD45RA and the negative fraction was taken as the memory subset. After blood collection by leukapheresis, PBMCs were isolated using Ficoll-Histopaque density gradient centrifugation and then cryopreserved in the vapor phase of liquid nitrogen. Purity and quantity of every magnetically sorted T cell population were checked by analytical flow cytometry. Genomic DNA was isolated from each sorted fraction and quantified by UV absorbance on a Nanodrop 2000c. TCR CDR3 regions were amplified from genomic DNA by multiplex PCR using the deep immunoSEQ assay. Extracted genomic DNA from each cell subset was distributed evenly across all wells of several immunoSEQ 96-well plates, and each plate was treated as a replicate. For sorted subsets, approximately 200 ng of genomic DNA, equivalent to 30,000 or so T cell genomes, went into each replicate PCR. The purified libraries were quantified using a Qubit 3.0 fluorometer, sized with a Bioanalyzer 2100, and then quantified again using the KAPA Library Quantification kit. Every immunoSEQ 96-well plate was sequenced on a separate single-read 150-cycle Illumina NextSeq 550 flow cell. Per the original workflow: Because the immunoSEQ output held only junctional sequences and lacked quality scores, the filtering could not match the filtering applied to full-length reads. Sequences were annotated with PyIR, a Python wrapper for IgBLAST v1.9, using IMGT germline references to assign V/J genes and CDR3. Any read was removed if the V/J assignment was weak (E-value above 1e-6), the CDR3 was missing, or the read contained stop codons, out-of-frame junctions, or ambiguous translated residues. V3J clonotypes were defined by identical inferred V gene, J gene, and CDR3 amino acid sequence. To compute the percentage overlap between repertoires, the number of shared unique clonotypes was divided by the size of the smaller repertoire. Repertoire richness was assessed with RTK rarefaction, the Chao1 estimator, and Recon v2.1 estimates of unobserved clonotypes. Generation probabilities for all TCRbeta clonotypes obtained by the gDNA method from several donors were computed using OLGA. TCRdb re-hosts the immuneACCESS table, in-frame sequences only. Its copies lack some clones; in the studies checked, an unresolved V gene accounts for under half of them, and the cause for the rest is not known. V and J calls and clone size are given by that table; D and trimming were obtained from the DNA. The sample contains 850,000 to 1,200,000 clones, about 76% of them found a single time. The ten largest clones take up 1.4% to 1.5% of the sample.

This receptor was taken from a man younger than 30 in good health. Recombination joined TRBV7-2 with TRBJ1-5, and TRBD1 may be the D gene, going by 5 matching bases. The source material was memory CD4+ T cells sorted from blood. The cell subset or site label here, explained by the study, means: CD45RA-negative fraction. Here is the DNA: TGTGCCAGCAGCTTATTCTTAACAGGTAATCAGCCCCAGCATTTT. This codes for CASSLFLTGNQPQHF.